This T cell receptor (beta chain) was captured in a study of breast tumors, draining lymph nodes, adjacent tissues. Study-level points and caveats: Tumor T cell lymph node origin was a supported hypothesis, not proven. The data were judged consistent with most tumor T cells coming from lymph node and expanding in tumor. Tumor repertoires ranked between lymph nodes and nontumor tissue in diversity, with V and J gene preferences.

Breast cancer patients provided tissue from their axillary draining lymph nodes. On this clonotype itself: As yet, its antigen is unknown. The junction departs from germline at one end; a sequencing error may be responsible.

Looked up from germline, CDR1 is SEHNR and CDR2 is FQNEAQ (reference sequence). The CDR3 loop spans 14 amino acids. TCRdb used MiXCR to reprocess the multiplex PCR reads, holding one entry per CDR3 protein. The sample records about 180,000 distinct CDR3 sequences, about 30% being singletons. The genes are TRBV7-9 and TRBJ2-1; 8 nucleotides agree with TRBD2. Sequenced input: axillary lymph node tissue. The TCR was taken from a female donor with breast cancer. Some clones in this sample may be carry-over from other donors' samples. The CDR3 nucleotides read TGTGCCACCAGCGCCCGGGAGGGAGGGAATGAGCAGTTCTTC. Protein product: CATSAREGGNEQFF.